The entry that follows covers one TCR beta chain sequence. Its antigen remains unidentified. Base qualities are not at hand, and no much larger clone is one base apart. The data are from a study of early T cells in non-severe SARS-CoV-2 infection (dated by TCRdb to about 2021). Context from the whole study: Because TCR sequencing was done on bulk RNA from unsorted whole blood, the alpha and beta chains could not be paired.

Results and caveats for the whole study, not just this receptor: VDJdb matching was skewed toward anti-spike CD8 responses and likely underestimated virus-specific expansions, missing private and CD4 specificities.

The germline V gene supplies CDR1 MDHEN and CDR2 SYDVKM. Trimming takes 1 base off V and 3 bases off J; junction bases not matched to a gene: 1. The CDR3 measures 14 amino acids from cysteine to phenylalanine. Only CDR3 DNA is held: 42 bases, read in frame from base 1. This was a case-control study nested in a cohort of healthcare workers in London, UK, who had nasopharyngeal swab PCR tests and blood samples taken every week. Between 23 and 31 March 2020, the week of the UK lockdown, healthcare workers were enrolled and then followed up weekly for as long as 16 weeks. Receptor amplification or capture employed 5' RACE. For sequencing, a NextSeq 500 was employed. To correct for sequencing error and PCR bias, the TCR library protocol tagged individual cDNA molecules with unique molecular identifiers. Sequencing covered both TCR alpha and beta chains, and within each sample the abundances of alpha and beta sequences were tightly co-correlated. The original methods were these. V gene, J gene and CDR3 annotation of TCR sequences was performed with Decombinator V4. Expanded TCRs were defined as changing significantly between any two time points under a Poisson model with p below 0.0001. TCR abundances were normalised to the total number of TCRs sequenced per sample and were expressed as counts per million. TRAV1-2 paired with TRAJ12, TRAJ20 or TRAJ33 defined MAIT TCRs, while TRAV10 paired with TRAJ18 defined iNKT TCRs. VDJdb, accessed 1 November 2021, was searched for CMV, EBV and SARS-CoV-2 annotated TCRs, with TCRs annotated for multiple antigens excluded. The public reads were quality trimmed at Q25 with fastp and then assembled into clones with MiXCR by TCRdb, keeping productive beta chains. Each CDR3 protein gets just one entry, which takes the most common genes and DNA from the rows behind it. In this record, the V and J calls reflect TCRdb's handling and not the investigators' own analysis. The sample data list some 46,000 distinct CDR3 sequences, and 6% to 6.5% of these were observed just once. The ten largest clones represent 9.5% to 15% of the sample.

This receptor chain uses TRBV28 and TRBJ2-7; TRBD2 aligns with 9 central bases. Sequenced input: whole blood. The sequence derives from an adult who was a healthcare worker with PCR-confirmed SARS-CoV-2 infection or an uninfected control (not recorded which). This receptor has the CDR3 CASSLLLAGYEQYF. The DNA sequence follows: TGTGCCAGCAGTTTATTACTAGCGGGCTACGAGCAGTACTTC.